This T cell receptor beta chain emerged from a study of healthy donors' naive CD4 and CD8 T cells. On this clonotype: Its antigen is not known.

The V and J ends lost 7 bases and 0 bases respectively, with 12 bases between them. The CDR3 consists of 13 residues. CDR1 and CDR2 (germline): SQVTM, ANQGSEA. Starting from around 470 ng of total RNA, TCR libraries were made with linear amplification. TCRdb passed the reads through MiXCR, listing each CDR3 protein once. The table records 150,000 to 200,000 distinct CDR3 sequences, nearly 75% of them present only once. Points from the study as a whole: Chains were not paired, since alpha and beta were sequenced in bulk. Negatively charged CDR3s marked CD8+ lineage; positively charged CDR3s marked CD4+ lineage. Most V and J genes were reportedly biased between naive CD4+ and CD8+ cells.

The chain uses TRBV29-1 and TRBJ1-1; a possible D gene is TRBD1 (5 bases). Sequencing was performed on naive CD4+ and CD8+ T cells sorted from blood, pooled from several donors. The origin of this receptor is a pool of human donors in good health; the sample pools cells from several healthy donors. CDR3 in amino acids: CSGQGSMNTEAFF. DNA of the CDR3: TGCAGCGGCCAGGGTTCCATGAACACTGAAGCTTTCTTT.